This T cell receptor beta chain was captured in a study of identical twins. General study findings and limits: There were fewer insertions in abundant cord blood beta clonotypes, but memory repertoires showed no such pattern.

As to this clonotype: Its antigen is unknown.

A universal primer binding site was introduced by template switching. The final cDNA contained unique molecular identifiers. TCRdb processed the 5' RACE reads anew with MiXCR; each CDR3 protein has one entry. Altogether more than 250,000 distinct CDR3 sequences are present, about 8% being singletons, with the ten largest covering about 2.1%. V dropped 6 bases and J dropped 1 base, with 12 bases sitting between them. In germline, CDR1 is MNHNS, CDR2 SASEGT. CDR3 length: 14 amino acids. These data are also associated with another study on yellow fever vaccine responses in identical twins.

The rearrangement joins TRBV6-1 to TRBJ1-1, with D possibly matching TRBD1 (6 bases). The sequenced sample was memory (CD45RO+) T cells sorted from blood. This clonotype was sampled from a woman between 18 and 29 years old in good health. The CDR3 loop is CASSRDISNTEAFF. For the CDR3, the DNA is TGTGCCAGCAGCCGGGACATTTCGAACACTGAAGCTTTCTTT.